This T cell receptor (beta chain) comes out of a study of cytomegalovirus exposure and HLA in healthy donors. General study findings and limits: A later analysis linked a missense variant in DCLRE1C to the trimming of TCR beta V and J genes. According to a later analysis, most TCR beta chains associated with CMV appeared HLA-restricted.

This CDR3 contains 10 residues. CDR1 is MNHNS and CDR2 is SASEGT in the germline V gene. The PCR employed 60 Vbeta primers together with 13 Jbeta primers. Measured with immunoSEQ multiplex PCR; TCRdb has only the in-frame clones, and not every one. This table holds some 140,000 clones, 55% to 80% found once. A note on this clone: The target antigen is unknown. One junction end does not reproduce the germline sequence, and a read error may be involved.

The receptor's source is a woman aged 40 to 50 in good health and CMV-seronegative. The sequencing input was PBMCs. V and J are TRBV6-1 and TRBJ2-2; possible D gene TRBD2, 6 bases. The CDR3 region is CASSEEGREF. CDR3 nucleotides: TGTGCCAGCAGTGAGGAGGGACGCGAGTTT.